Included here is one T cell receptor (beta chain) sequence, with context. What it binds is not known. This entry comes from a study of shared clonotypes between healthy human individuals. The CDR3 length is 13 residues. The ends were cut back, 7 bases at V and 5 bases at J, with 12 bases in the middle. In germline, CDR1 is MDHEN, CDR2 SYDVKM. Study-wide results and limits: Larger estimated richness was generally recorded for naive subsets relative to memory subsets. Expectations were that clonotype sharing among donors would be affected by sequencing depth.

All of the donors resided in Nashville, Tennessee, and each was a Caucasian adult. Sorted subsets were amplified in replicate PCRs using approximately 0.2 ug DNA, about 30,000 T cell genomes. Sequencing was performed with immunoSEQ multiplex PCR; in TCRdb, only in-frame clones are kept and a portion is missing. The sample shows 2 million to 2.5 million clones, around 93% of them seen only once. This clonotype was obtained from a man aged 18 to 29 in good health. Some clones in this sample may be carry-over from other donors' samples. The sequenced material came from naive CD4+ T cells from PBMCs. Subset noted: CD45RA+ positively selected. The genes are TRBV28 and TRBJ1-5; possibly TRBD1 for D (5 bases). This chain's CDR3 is CASIYRPDQPQHF. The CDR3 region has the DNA TGTGCCAGCATTTACAGGCCGGATCAGCCCCAGCATTTT.